The following is a T cell receptor (beta chain) sequence with its context. Its antigen is undetermined. Trimming stripped 0 bases from V and 8 bases from J, with 13 bases between. Germline CDR1 and CDR2: GTSNPN and SVGIG (reference sequence). This CDR3 spans 13 amino acids. Profiled with immunoSEQ multiplex PCR; TCRdb holds only in-frame clones, not every one. Of around 100,000 clones in the sample, roughly 92% were seen once. This sample is part of a study of graft-versus-host responses after intestinal transplantation. The material was unstimulated CD4+ T cells sorted from spleen or lymph node cells, obtained before transplant. The chain links TRBV30 to TRBJ1-2; D gene ambiguous. The clonotype was recovered from a human donor who was the organ donor for an intestinal transplant. CDR3 sequence (DNA): TGTGCCTGGAGTGTAGTCCGGGGTGAAGGCTACACCTTC. Protein: CAWSVVRGEGYTF.